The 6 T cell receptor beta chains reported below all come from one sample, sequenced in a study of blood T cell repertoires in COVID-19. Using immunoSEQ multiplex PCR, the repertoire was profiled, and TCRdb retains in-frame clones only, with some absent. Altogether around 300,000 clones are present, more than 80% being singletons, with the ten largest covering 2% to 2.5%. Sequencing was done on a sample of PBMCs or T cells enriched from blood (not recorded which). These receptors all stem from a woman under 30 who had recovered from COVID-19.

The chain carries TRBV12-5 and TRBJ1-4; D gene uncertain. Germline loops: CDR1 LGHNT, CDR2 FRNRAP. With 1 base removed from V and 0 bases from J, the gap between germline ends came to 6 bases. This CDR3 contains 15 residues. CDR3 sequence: CASGLGQTTNEKLFF. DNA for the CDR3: TGTGCTAGTGGTTTGGGGCAGACAACTAATGAAAAACTGTTTTTT.

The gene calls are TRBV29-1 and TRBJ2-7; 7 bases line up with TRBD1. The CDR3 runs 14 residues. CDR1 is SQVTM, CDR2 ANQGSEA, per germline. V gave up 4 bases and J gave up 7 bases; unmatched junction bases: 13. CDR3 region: CSVVGQDFTQEQYF. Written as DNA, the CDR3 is TGCAGCGTTGTAGGACAGGACTTTACCCAGGAGCAGTACTTC.

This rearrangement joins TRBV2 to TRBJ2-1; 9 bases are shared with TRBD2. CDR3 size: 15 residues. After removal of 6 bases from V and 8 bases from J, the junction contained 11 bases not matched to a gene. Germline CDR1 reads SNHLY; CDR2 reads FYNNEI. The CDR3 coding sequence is TGTGCCAGCAGCTCCGGGACTAGCTATATACATGAGCAGTTCTTC. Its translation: CASSSGTSYIHEQFF.

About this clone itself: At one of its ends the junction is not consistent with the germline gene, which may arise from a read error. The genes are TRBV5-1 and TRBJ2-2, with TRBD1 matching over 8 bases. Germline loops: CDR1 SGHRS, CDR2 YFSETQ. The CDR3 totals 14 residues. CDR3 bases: TGCGCCAGCAGCAGGACAGGGAACCCCGGGGAGCTGTTTTTT. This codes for CASSRTGNPGELFF. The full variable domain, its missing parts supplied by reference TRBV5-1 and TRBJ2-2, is KAGVTQTPRYLIKTRGQQVTLSCSPISGHRSVSWYQQTPGQGLQFLFEYFSETQRNKGNFPGRFSGRQFSNSRSEMNVSTLELGDSALYLCASSRTGNPGELFFGEGSRLTVL.

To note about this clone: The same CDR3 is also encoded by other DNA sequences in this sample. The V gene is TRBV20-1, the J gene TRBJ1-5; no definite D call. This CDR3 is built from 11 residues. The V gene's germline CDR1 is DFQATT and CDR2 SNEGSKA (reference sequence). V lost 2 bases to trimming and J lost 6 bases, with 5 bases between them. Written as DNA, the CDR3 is TGCAGTGCTAGATCCGGTCAGCCCCAGCATTTT. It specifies CSARSGQPQHF.

The CDR3 DNA reads as TGTGCCAGCAGCTCGGGGACAGGGGATTATAGTGGCTACACCTTC. Translating it yields CASSSGTGDYSGYTF. The chain joins TRBV5-6 to TRBJ1-2; 10 nucleotides match TRBD1. The V and J ends lost 3 bases and 7 bases, in that order; junction bases with no gene match: 9. Germline loops: CDR1 SGHDT, CDR2 YYEEEE. CDR3 length: 15 amino acids. Full variable domain (missing parts from reference TRBV5-6 and TRBJ1-2): DAGVTQSPTHLIKTRGQQVTLRCSPKSGHDTVSWYQQALGQGPQFIFQYYEEEERQRGNFPDRFSGHQFPNYSSELNVNALLLGDSALYLCASSSGTGDYSGYTFGSGTRLTVV.